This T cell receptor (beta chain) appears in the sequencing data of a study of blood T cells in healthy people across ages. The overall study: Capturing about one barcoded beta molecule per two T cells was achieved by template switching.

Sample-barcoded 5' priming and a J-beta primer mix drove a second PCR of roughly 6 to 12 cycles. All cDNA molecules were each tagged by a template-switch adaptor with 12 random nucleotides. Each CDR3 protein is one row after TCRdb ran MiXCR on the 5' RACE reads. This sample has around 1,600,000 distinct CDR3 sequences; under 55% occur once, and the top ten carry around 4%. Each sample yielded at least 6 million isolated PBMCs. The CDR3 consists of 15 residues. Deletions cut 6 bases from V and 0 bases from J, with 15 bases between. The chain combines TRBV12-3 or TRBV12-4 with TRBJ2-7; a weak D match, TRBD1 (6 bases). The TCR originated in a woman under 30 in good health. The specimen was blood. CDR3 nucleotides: TGTGCCAGCAGGGCCTCACAGGGTAGCTCCTACGAGCAGTACTTC. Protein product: CASRASQGSSYEQYF.